One T cell receptor beta chain is described in this entry. Per germline, CDR1 SGHRS and CDR2 YFSETQ. The V and J ends lost 0 bases and 10 bases respectively, with 16 bases between them. The CDR3 has 15 amino acids. The data were taken from a study of blood T cell repertoires in COVID-19. In the study overall: The United States, Italy and Spain were the sources of the acute and convalescent COVID-19 samples. The cDNA or gDNA used as material had been derived from T cells, B-cell-depleted T cells, or PBMCs.

Original data processing: The assay estimated nucleated cells by amplifying reference gene primers. Only in-frame clones appear in the TCRdb table, and some are missing; sequencing was by immunoSEQ multiplex PCR. V, J and clone size are those of that table, while D and trimming were read from the DNA. In the table there are roughly 300,000 clones, around 87% of which are singletons. The receptor comes from a woman aged 50 to 60 who had recovered from COVID-19. Sequenced sample: peripheral blood. The chain links TRBV5-1 to TRBJ1-4; D gene unclear. Here the CDR3 reads CASSLERSGGGKLFF. For the CDR3, the DNA is TGCGCCAGCAGCTTGGAGCGGTCAGGCGGTGGAAAACTGTTTTTT. Filled out from reference TRBV5-1 and TRBJ1-4, the complete variable domain reads KAGVTQTPRYLIKTRGQQVTLSCSPISGHRSVSWYQQTPGQGLQFLFEYFSETQRNKGNFPGRFSGRQFSNSRSEMNVSTLELGDSALYLCASSLERSGGGKLFFGSGTQLSVL.